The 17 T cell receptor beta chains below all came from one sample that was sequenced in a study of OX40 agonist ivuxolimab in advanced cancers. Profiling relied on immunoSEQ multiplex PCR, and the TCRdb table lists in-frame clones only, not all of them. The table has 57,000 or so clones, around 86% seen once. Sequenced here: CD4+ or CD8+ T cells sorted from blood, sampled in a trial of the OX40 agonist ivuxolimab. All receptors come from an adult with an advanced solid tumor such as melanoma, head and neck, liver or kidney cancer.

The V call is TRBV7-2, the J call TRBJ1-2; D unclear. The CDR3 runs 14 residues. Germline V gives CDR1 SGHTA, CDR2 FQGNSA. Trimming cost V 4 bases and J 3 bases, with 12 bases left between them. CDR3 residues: CASSSGVGYYGYTF. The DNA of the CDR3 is TGTGCCAGCAGCTCCGGGGTGGGATACTATGGCTACACCTTC.

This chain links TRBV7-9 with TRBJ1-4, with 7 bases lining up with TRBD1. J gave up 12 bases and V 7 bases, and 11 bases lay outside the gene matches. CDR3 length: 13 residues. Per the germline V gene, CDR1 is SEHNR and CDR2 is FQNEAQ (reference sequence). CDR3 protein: CASNIGGQAELFF. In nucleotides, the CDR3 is TGTGCCAGCAATATAGGGGGCCAAGCAGAACTGTTTTTT.

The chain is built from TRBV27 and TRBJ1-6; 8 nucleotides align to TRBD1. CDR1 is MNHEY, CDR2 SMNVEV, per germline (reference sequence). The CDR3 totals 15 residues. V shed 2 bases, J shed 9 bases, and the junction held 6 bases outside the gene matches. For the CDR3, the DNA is TGTGCCAGCAGTTTAGAAGGACAGGGAATTTCACCCCTCCACTTT. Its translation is CASSLEGQGISPLHF.

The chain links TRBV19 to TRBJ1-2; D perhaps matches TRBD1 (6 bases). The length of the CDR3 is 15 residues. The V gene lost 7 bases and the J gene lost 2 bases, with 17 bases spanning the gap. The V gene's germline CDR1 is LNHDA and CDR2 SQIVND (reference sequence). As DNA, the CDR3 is TGTGCCAGTACAAGGGCAGGGGAGTCCAACTATGGCTACACCTTC. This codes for CASTRAGESNYGYTF.

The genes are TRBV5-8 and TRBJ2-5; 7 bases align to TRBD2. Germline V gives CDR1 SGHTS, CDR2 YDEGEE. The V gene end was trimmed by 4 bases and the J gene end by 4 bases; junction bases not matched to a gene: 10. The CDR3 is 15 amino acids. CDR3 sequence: CASSVGASGGETQYF. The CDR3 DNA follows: TGTGCCAGCAGCGTAGGAGCTTCGGGGGGAGAGACCCAGTACTTC.

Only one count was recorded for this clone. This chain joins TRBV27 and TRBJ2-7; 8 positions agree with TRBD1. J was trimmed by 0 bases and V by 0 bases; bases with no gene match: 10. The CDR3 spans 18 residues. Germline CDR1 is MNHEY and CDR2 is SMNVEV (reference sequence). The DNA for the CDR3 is TGTGCCAGCAGTTTATCGCGCCCCGGGACAGGCGTCTCCTACGAGCAGTACTTC. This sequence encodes CASSLSRPGTGVSYEQYF.

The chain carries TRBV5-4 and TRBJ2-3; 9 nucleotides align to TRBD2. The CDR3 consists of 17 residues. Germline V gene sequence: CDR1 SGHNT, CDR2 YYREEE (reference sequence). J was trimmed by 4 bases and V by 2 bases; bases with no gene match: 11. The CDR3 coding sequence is TGTGCCAGCAGCTTATTAATGGCTAGCGGGGCCGCAGATACGCAGTATTTT. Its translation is CASSLLMASGAADTQYF.

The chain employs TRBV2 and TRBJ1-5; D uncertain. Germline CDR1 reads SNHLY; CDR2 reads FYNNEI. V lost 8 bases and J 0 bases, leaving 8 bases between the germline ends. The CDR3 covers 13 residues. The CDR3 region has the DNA TGTGCCAGCCATGGGTATAGCAATCAGCCCCAGCATTTT. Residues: CASHGYSNQPQHF.

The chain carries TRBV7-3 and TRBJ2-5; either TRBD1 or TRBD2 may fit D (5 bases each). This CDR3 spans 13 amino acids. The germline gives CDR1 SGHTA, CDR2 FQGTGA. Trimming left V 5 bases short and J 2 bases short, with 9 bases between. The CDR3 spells CASSRGQQETQYF. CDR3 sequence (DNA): TGTGCCAGCAGCCGGGGCCAACAAGAGACCCAGTACTTC. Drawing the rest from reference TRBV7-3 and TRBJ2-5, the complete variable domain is GAGVSQTPSNKVTEKGKYVELRCDPISGHTALYWYRQSLGQGPEFLIYFQGTGAADDSGLPNDRFFAVRPEGSVSTLKIQRTERGDSAVYLCASSRGQQETQYFGPGTRLLVL.

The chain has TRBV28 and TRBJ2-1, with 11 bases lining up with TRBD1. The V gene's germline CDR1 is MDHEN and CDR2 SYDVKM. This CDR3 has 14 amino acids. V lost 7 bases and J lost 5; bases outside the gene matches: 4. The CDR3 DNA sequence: TGTGCCAGCATGCGGACAGGGGGCCACAATGAGCAGTTCTTC. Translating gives CASMRTGGHNEQFF.

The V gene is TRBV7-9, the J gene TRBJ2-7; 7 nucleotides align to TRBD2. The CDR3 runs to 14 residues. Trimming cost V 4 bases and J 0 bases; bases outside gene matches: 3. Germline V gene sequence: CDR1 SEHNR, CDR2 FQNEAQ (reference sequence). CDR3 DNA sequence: TGTGCCAGCAGCTGGGGGGGGAGCTCCTACGAGCAGTACTTC. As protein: CASSWGGSSYEQYF.

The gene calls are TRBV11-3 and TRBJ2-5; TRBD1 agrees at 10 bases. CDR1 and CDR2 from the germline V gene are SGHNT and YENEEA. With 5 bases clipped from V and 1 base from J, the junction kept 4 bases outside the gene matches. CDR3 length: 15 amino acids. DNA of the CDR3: TGTGCCAGCAGCAGAGGGACAGGGGCCCAAGAGACCCAGTACTTC. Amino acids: CASSRGTGAQETQYF.

For the CDR3, the DNA is TGCGCCAGCAGACAGGGGCGGGACACTGAAGCTTTCTTT. It translates to CASRQGRDTEAFF. The chain carries TRBV23-1 and TRBJ1-1; 7 nucleotides align to TRBD1. TRBV23-1 is an ORF, and what it does is uncertain. This CDR3 contains 13 residues. With V trimmed by 6 bases and J by 3 bases, 4 bases remained unmatched.

CDR3: CASSLLETGGEQYF. The CDR3 nucleotides are TGTGCCAGCAGTTTACTGGAGACAGGGGGCGAGCAGTACTTC. The genes are TRBV28 and TRBJ2-7, with 9 bases identical to TRBD1. V lost 2 bases to trimming and J lost 6 bases; unmatched junction nucleotides: 5. The CDR3 runs 14 residues. Germline V gene sequence: CDR1 MDHEN, CDR2 SYDVKM.

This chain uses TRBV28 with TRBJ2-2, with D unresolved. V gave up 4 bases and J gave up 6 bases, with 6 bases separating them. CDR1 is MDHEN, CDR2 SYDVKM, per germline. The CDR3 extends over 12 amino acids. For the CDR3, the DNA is TGTGCCAGCAGTTCGTTGCCCGGGGAGCTGTTTTTT. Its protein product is CASSSLPGELFF.

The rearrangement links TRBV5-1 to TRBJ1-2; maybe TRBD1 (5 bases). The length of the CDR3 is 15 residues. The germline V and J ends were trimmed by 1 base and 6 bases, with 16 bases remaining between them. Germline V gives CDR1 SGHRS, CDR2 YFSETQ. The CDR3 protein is CASSLFPGRPNGYTF. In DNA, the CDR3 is TGCGCCAGCAGCTTGTTTCCGGGACGCCCCAATGGCTACACCTTC.

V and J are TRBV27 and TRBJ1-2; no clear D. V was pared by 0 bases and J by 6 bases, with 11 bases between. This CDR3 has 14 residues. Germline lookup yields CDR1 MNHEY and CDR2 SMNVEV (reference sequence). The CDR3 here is CASSLSTLNHGYTF. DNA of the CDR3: TGTGCCAGCAGTTTATCGACCTTAAACCATGGCTACACCTTC.